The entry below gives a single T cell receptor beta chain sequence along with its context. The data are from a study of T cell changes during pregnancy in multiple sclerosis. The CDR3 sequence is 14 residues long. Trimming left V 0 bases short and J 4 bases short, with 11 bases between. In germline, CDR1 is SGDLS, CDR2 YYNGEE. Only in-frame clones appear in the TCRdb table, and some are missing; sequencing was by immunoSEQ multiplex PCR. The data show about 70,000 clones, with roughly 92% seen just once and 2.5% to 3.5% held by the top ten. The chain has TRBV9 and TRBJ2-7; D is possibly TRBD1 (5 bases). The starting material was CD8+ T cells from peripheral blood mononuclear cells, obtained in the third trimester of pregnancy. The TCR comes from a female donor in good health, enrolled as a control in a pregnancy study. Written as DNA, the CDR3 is TGTGCCAGCAGCGTAGGCAGGGCCGAATACGAGCAGTACTTC. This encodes CASSVGRAEYEQYF.